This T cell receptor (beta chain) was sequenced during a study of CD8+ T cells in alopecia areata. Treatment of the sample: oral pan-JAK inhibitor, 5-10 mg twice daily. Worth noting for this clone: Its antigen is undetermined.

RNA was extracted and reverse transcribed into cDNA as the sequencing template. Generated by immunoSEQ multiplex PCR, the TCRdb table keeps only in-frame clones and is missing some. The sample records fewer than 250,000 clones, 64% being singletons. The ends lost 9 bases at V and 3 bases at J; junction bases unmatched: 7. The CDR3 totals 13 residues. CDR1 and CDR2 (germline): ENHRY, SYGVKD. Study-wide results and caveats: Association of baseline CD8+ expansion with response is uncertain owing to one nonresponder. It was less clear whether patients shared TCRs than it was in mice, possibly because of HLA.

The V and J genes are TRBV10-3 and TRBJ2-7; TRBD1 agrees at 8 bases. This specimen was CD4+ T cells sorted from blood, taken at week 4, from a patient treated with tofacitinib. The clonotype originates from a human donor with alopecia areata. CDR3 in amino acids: CAMGTGEIYEQYF. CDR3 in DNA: TGTGCCATGGGGACAGGCGAGATCTACGAGCAGTACTTC.